The 32 T cell receptor beta chains below come from one sample, sequenced in a study of post-analysis software for immune sequencing data. Their antigen targets remain unknown. Whole-study results and caveats: In patients, TRBV5-6, TRBV5-1 and TRBV20-1 belonged to about five TRBV segments found more frequently than in controls.

Prepared libraries of TCR beta cDNA carried unique molecular identifiers. TCRdb redid the calling of the PCR reads with MiXCR, one entry per CDR3 protein. The data show roughly 650,000 distinct CDR3 sequences, approximately 59% seen once. The specimen sequenced was blood. These receptors originate from a girl aged 2 to 9 with multiple sclerosis.

This clonotype was counted a few times. J is TRBJ2-7 and V is TRBV11-1; the D gene is possibly TRBD1 (6 bases). V was cut by 4 bases and J by 3 bases, with 13 bases left in between. CDR1 is SGHAT, CDR2 FQDESV, per germline (reference sequence). The CDR3 spans 14 residues. CDR3 DNA: TGTGCCAGCAGCTCGGACAGCAACCTCTACGAGCAGTACTTC. Residues: CASSSDSNLYEQYF.

This chain uses TRBV5-1 with TRBJ1-1, with D perhaps matching TRBD1 (5 bases). Germline V gene data show CDR1 as SGHRS and CDR2 as YFSETQ. The CDR3 has 15 residues. Between the trimmed V and J ends, which lost 4 bases and 1 base, there was a span of 14 bases. CDR3 loop: CASSPRTTENTEAFF. CDR3 DNA sequence: TGCGCCAGCAGCCCCAGGACGACAGAGAACACTGAAGCTTTCTTT.

The V call is TRBV12-3 or TRBV12-4, the J call TRBJ2-3; D uncertain. The CDR3 extends over 16 amino acids. The ends were cut back, 7 bases at V and 1 base at J, with 18 bases in the middle. CDR3 nucleotides: TGTGCCAGCACCCCGCTTAAGGGTAGGGGCACAGATACGCAGTATTTT. It translates to CASTPLKGRGTDTQYF.

CDR3 nucleotide sequence: TGCAGTGCCCGGGACTACAACTACGAGCAGTACTTC. It specifies CSARDYNYEQYF. This chain joins TRBV20-1 and TRBJ2-7, with TRBD2 matching over 7 bases. CDR3 length: 12 amino acids. The V gene end was trimmed by 6 bases and the J gene end by 3 bases; junction bases not matched to a gene: 5. CDR1 is DFQATT, CDR2 SNEGSKA, per germline (reference sequence).

The V call is TRBV5-4, the J call TRBJ1-2, with 7 positions matching TRBD1. Trimming at V came to 4 bases and at J to 2 bases, leaving 14 bases not matched to a gene. The germline V gene encodes CDR1 SGHNT and CDR2 YYREEE (reference sequence). The CDR3 contains 17 residues. CDR3 loop: CASSQGGLSRHNYGYTF. CDR3 DNA: TGTGCCAGCAGCCAGGGGGGCTTATCCAGACACAACTATGGCTACACCTTC.

The gene calls are TRBV28 and TRBJ2-6; D tentatively reads TRBD1 or TRBD2 (6 bases each). The CDR3 spans 14 residues. Germline V lookup: CDR1 MDHEN, CDR2 SYDVKM. V lost 7 bases, J lost 4 bases, and 11 bases lay in between. The chain's CDR3 is CASINGGGANVLTF. The CDR3 DNA reads as TGTGCCAGCATTAACGGGGGCGGGGCCAACGTCCTGACTTTC. The entire variable domain, with the rest obtained from reference TRBV28 and TRBJ2-6, is as follows: DVKVTQSSRYLVKRTGEKVFLECVQDMDHENMFWYRQDPGLGLRLIYFSYDVKMKEKGDIPEGYSVSREKKERFSLILESASTNQTSMYLCASINGGGANVLTFGAGSRLTVL.

The chain joins TRBV7-2 to TRBJ2-3; no clear D. This CDR3 spans 14 amino acids. V shed 0 bases and J shed 4 bases, with 8 bases lying between them. Germline V lookup: CDR1 SGHTA, CDR2 FQGNSA. This CDR3 reads CASSLAQSPDTQYF. CDR3 nucleotide sequence: TGTGCCAGCAGCTTAGCGCAGTCTCCAGATACGCAGTATTTT. The full variable domain, rest sourced from reference TRBV7-2 and TRBJ2-3, is GAGVSQSPSNKVTEKGKDVELRCDPISGHTALYWYRQSLGQGLEFLIYFQGNSAPDKSGLPSDRFSAERTGGSVSTLTIQRTQQEDSAVYLCASSLAQSPDTQYFGPGTRLTVL.

The chain carries TRBV4-1 and TRBJ2-2; D is unclear. The CDR3 is 17 residues long. Trimming stripped 0 bases from V and 0 bases from J, with 11 bases between. Per the germline V gene, CDR1 is MGHRA and CDR2 is YSYEKL. As DNA, the CDR3 is TGCGCCAGCAGCCAAGATATGCGACCTTCGAACACCGGGGAGCTGTTTTTT. It is translated as CASSQDMRPSNTGELFF.

V and J are TRBV11-2 and TRBJ2-1; 9 nucleotides match TRBD2. V shed 4 bases, J shed 7 bases, and the junction held 8 bases outside the gene matches. Germline values: CDR1 SGHAT, CDR2 FQNNGV. CDR3 length equals 15 residues. The CDR3 region is CASSSRVAGDNEQFF. The CDR3 bases are TGTGCCAGCAGCTCTCGGGTAGCGGGAGATAATGAGCAGTTCTTC.

The rearrangement uses TRBV10-3 and TRBJ2-1; 10 bases are a match to TRBD2. Per germline, CDR1 ENHRY and CDR2 SYGVKD. The CDR3 is 15 residues long. V shed 9 bases and J 0 bases; nucleotides not matched to a gene: 5. DNA of the CDR3: TGTGCCATGGGGACTAGCGTTAGCTCCTACAATGAGCAGTTCTTC. Its translation is CAMGTSVSSYNEQFF.

The V and J genes are TRBV11-2 and TRBJ2-5; D unresolved. Deletions cut 0 bases from V and 3 bases from J, with 11 bases between. The CDR3 totals 15 residues. Per germline, CDR1 SGHAT and CDR2 FQNNGV. The CDR3 bases are TGTGCCAGCAGCTTAGAGGGTGGGCACGAAGAGACCCAGTACTTC. Translation: CASSLEGGHEETQYF.

The gene calls are TRBV6-5 and TRBJ1-6, with D uncertain. The CDR3 consists of 15 residues. Germline CDR1 MNHEY, CDR2 SVGAGI. V was shortened by 5 bases and J by 0 bases, with 8 bases between the two germline ends. CDR3 loop: CASSPRSSYNSPLHF. The CDR3 bases are TGTGCCAGCAGTCCCCGGAGCTCCTATAATTCACCCCTCCACTTT.

The chain is built from TRBV27 and TRBJ2-7; D is tentatively TRBD1 or TRBD2 (5 bases each). Germline V CDR1 and CDR2: MNHEY, SMNVEV (reference sequence). This CDR3 spans 15 amino acids. V gave up 7 bases and J gave up 6 bases, with 22 bases separating them. Here the CDR3 reads CASKSLITRDPEQYF. DNA of the CDR3: TGTGCCAGCAAATCCCTCATCACCCGGGACCCCGAGCAGTACTTC.

The rearrangement links TRBV20-1 to TRBJ1-5; the D is unclear. V shed 6 bases and J shed 3 bases, with 15 bases lying between them. CDR3 length: 14 residues. Germline V gene data show CDR1 as DFQATT and CDR2 as SNEGSKA (reference sequence). The CDR3: CSATNVLSNQPQHF. CDR3 DNA sequence: TGCAGTGCAACGAACGTACTTTCCAATCAGCCCCAGCATTTT.

The gene calls are TRBV12-3 or TRBV12-4 and TRBJ2-7; D uncertain. Deletions cut 6 bases from V and 0 bases from J, with 12 bases between. This CDR3 contains 14 residues. For the CDR3, the DNA is TGTGCCAGCAGCCCCACTATGGACTCCTACGAGCAGTACTTC. As protein: CASSPTMDSYEQYF.

Comment on this clonotype: An end of the junction does not agree with germline; a read error may underlie this. This chain joins TRBV20-1 and TRBJ2-3; 9 bases align to TRBD2. This CDR3 has 14 residues. The germline gives CDR1 DFQATT, CDR2 SNEGSKA (reference sequence). The CDR3 region is CSASGVSSTDTQYF. The CDR3 nucleotides read TGCAGCGCTAGCGGGGTCTCTAGCACAGATACGCAGTATTTT.

The chain uses TRBV29-1 and TRBJ1-2; TRBD1 matches 7 bases. Germline V gene data show CDR1 as SQVTM and CDR2 as ANQGSEA. V dropped 4 bases and J dropped 4; count of bases not matched to a gene: 3. The CDR3 consists of 12 residues. CDR3 nucleotides: TGCAGCGTTGGACAGGGAGCCTATGGCTACACCTTC. This encodes CSVGQGAYGYTF.

This chain uses TRBV20-1 with TRBJ2-3; 7 nucleotides agree with TRBD2. Germline CDR1 reads DFQATT; CDR2 reads SNEGSKA (reference sequence). J lost 4 bases, V lost 3 bases, and 10 bases had no gene match. There are 15 residues in the CDR3. As DNA, the CDR3 is TGCAGTGCTAGTGCTTTGGCGGGAGATTCAGATACGCAGTATTTT. As protein: CSASALAGDSDTQYF.

This clonotype occurred once. This sequence joins TRBV6-5 and TRBJ2-7; 8 bases line up with TRBD1. Germline V CDR1 and CDR2: MNHEY, SVGAGI. This CDR3 comprises 15 residues. The V segment lost 5 bases and the J segment 3 bases; nucleotides outside the gene matches: 9. In nucleotides, the CDR3 is TGTGCCAGCAGTGATCAGGGGGCGCATATCTACGAGCAGTACTTC. Residues: CASSDQGAHIYEQYF.

V usage is TRBV7-3 and J usage is TRBJ2-5; D call uncertain. V lost 0 bases and J 5 bases, leaving 10 bases between the germline ends. This CDR3 is built from 14 residues. Germline V gene lookup returns CDR1 SGHTA and CDR2 FQGTGA. The CDR3 DNA reads TGTGCCAGCAGCTTAACTGCCCTGACGGAGACCCAGTACTTC. Residues: CASSLTALTETQYF.

The gene calls are TRBV15 and TRBJ2-5; 8 bases fit TRBD2. Germline V gene data show CDR1 as LNHNV and CDR2 as YYDKDF (reference sequence). The V and J ends lost 0 bases and 11 bases, in that order; junction bases with no gene match: 14. The CDR3 length is 16 residues. CDR3 sequence reads: CATSRDRSGSFTEQYF. In DNA form, the CDR3 reads TGTGCCACCAGCAGAGATCGAAGCGGGAGTTTTACAGAGCAGTACTTC. Full variable domain (rest looked up from reference TRBV15 and TRBJ2-5): DAMVIQNPRYQVTQFGKPVTLSCSQTLNHNVMYWYQQKSSQAPKLLFHYYDKDFNNEADTPDNFQSRRPNTSFCFLDIRSPGLGDTAMYLCATSRDRSGSFTEQYFGPGTRLLVL.

The V and J genes are TRBV3-1 and TRBJ2-7, with D possibly called TRBD1 or TRBD2 (6 bases each). This CDR3 comprises 12 residues. Germline CDR1 LGHDT, CDR2 YNNKEL (reference sequence). CDR3 loop: CEPGAYSYEQYF. For the CDR3, the DNA is TGTGAGCCGGGGGCCTACTCCTACGAGCAGTACTTC.

The chain has TRBV10-3 and TRBJ2-4; a weak D match, TRBD2 (5 bases). Germline V gene lookup returns CDR1 ENHRY and CDR2 SYGVKD. V lost 2 bases and J lost 1, with 12 bases in between. This CDR3 region has 16 residues. CDR3 region: CAISEPRGAAKNIQYF. The CDR3, as DNA: TGTGCCATCAGTGAGCCCCGGGGAGCCGCCAAAAACATTCAGTACTTC.

The CDR3 reads CASSTNRGNEQFF. The DNA for the CDR3 is TGTGCCAGCAGCACGAATCGCGGTAATGAGCAGTTCTTC. The chain uses TRBV7-6 and TRBJ2-1; the D is unclear. The V end lost 5 bases, the J end lost 7 bases, and 12 bases lay between the germline ends. This CDR3 contains 13 residues. Germline-derived CDR1 and CDR2 are SGHVS and FNYEAQ.

There are a few counts of this clonotype. The rearrangement joins TRBV5-1 to TRBJ2-1, with 13 bases fitting TRBD2. The CDR3 extends over 16 amino acids. Unmatched junction bases numbered 7, after V lost 0 bases and J lost 10 bases. Germline V gene data show CDR1 as SGHRS and CDR2 as YFSETQ. The CDR3 reads CASSLAGTSGVSEQFF. The CDR3 DNA sequence: TGCGCCAGCAGCTTGGCCGGGACTAGCGGGGTATCCGAGCAGTTCTTC.

The V call is TRBV25-1, the J call TRBJ1-1; maybe TRBD1 (5 bases). The V end lost 2 bases, the J end lost 0 bases, and 16 bases lay between the germline ends. Germline V gives CDR1 MGHDK, CDR2 SYGVNS. This CDR3 spans 17 amino acids. The CDR3 coding sequence is TGTGCCAGCAGTGAAGAGGTAGTGAGGGGAGTGAACACTGAAGCTTTCTTT. Its translation: CASSEEVVRGVNTEAFF.

The rearrangement uses TRBV12-3 or TRBV12-4 and TRBJ2-1; D possibly matches TRBD1 or TRBD2 (5 bases each). The CDR3 runs to 12 residues. The V end lost 7 bases, the J end lost 9 bases, and 13 bases lay between the germline ends. The CDR3 reads CASTLGVGEQFF. CDR3 nucleotide sequence: TGTGCCAGCACCTTGGGGGTAGGTGAGCAGTTCTTC.

This chain joins TRBV5-1 and TRBJ2-3; D call uncertain. The V gene's germline CDR1 is SGHRS and CDR2 YFSETQ. Trimming cost V 7 bases and J 1 base, with 10 bases left between them. This CDR3 contains 13 residues. The CDR3 DNA reads TGCGCCAGCTCTATCAGGCGCACAGATACGCAGTATTTT. Protein: CASSIRRTDTQYF.

This clonotype was observed a single time. The chain links TRBV14 to TRBJ2-3; TRBD2 agrees at 7 bases. The CDR3 totals 15 residues. The germline CDR1 and CDR2 sequences are SGHDN and FVKESK. V gave up 2 bases and J gave up 4 bases; unmatched junction bases: 6. The CDR3 reads CASSQWSGISDTQYF. CDR3 nucleotides: TGTGCCAGCAGCCAATGGAGCGGGATCTCAGATACGCAGTATTTT.

This sequence joins TRBV3-1 and TRBJ2-7, with 8 bases lining up with TRBD2. V was clipped by 0 bases and J by 0 bases; unmatched bases: 13. Per the germline V gene, CDR1 is LGHDT and CDR2 is YNNKEL (reference sequence). The CDR3 extends over 19 amino acids. In nucleotides, the CDR3 is TGTGCCAGCAGCCAAGATACCAGCGGGAGAGGTCCTAGCTCCTACGAGCAGTACTTC. This sequence encodes CASSQDTSGRGPSSYEQYF.

The rearrangement links TRBV29-1 to TRBJ1-1; D unclear. From germline, CDR1 is SQVTM and CDR2 ANQGSEA. The V and J ends lost 3 bases and 7 bases respectively, with 21 bases between them. This CDR3 has 15 amino acids. The CDR3 here is CSVDLHGNGPSEAFF. The CDR3 nucleotides are TGCAGCGTTGATTTGCACGGGAATGGGCCTAGTGAAGCTTTCTTT.

This clonotype was counted a few times. The chain carries TRBV3-1 and TRBJ1-2, with D perhaps matching TRBD1 (5 bases). V was cut by 4 bases and J by 6 bases, with 6 bases left in between. This CDR3 has 11 residues. Germline CDR1 is LGHDT and CDR2 is YNNKEL (reference sequence). In nucleotides, the CDR3 is TGTGCCAGCAGCCGGGGGGATGGCTACACCTTC. This gives the protein CASSRGDGYTF.